This is a list of T cell receptor beta chains from one sample in a study of blood T cell repertoires in COVID-19. Clones were sequenced by immunoSEQ multiplex PCR, and TCRdb holds only the in-frame ones, with some missing. The sample has about 240,000 clones, approximately 86% seen once. Sequenced sample: PBMCs or T cells enriched from blood (not recorded which). These TCRs come from a woman in her forties with acute COVID-19. CDR3s include the opening cysteine and the closing phenylalanine or tryptophan. A D gene is named only where the DNA matches it firmly. The size entry is marked missing in some rows and otherwise reads once, few, many or a size class.

cdr3_aa | cdr3_nt | j_call | v_call | clone_size | d_call
CASSKDGGFGEQYF | TGCGCCAGCAGCAAGGACGGGGGTTTTGGCGAGCAGTACTTC | TRBJ2-7 | TRBV5-1 | NA | NA
CASSTGTSGSHEQYF | TGTGCCAGCAGTACCGGGACTAGCGGGTCCCACGAGCAGTACTTC | TRBJ2-7 | TRBV28 | NA | TRBD2
CASKERTYNEQFF | TGTGCCAGTAAGGAGCGGACCTACAATGAGCAGTTCTTC | TRBJ2-1 | TRBV19 | NA | NA
CASSRLGDYGYTF | TGTGCCAGCAGCCGCCTCGGGGACTATGGCTACACCTTC | TRBJ1-2 | TRBV3-1/TRBV3-2 | NA | NA
CASSQDLLPGGADTQYF | TGTGCCAGCAGCCAAGATCTGTTACCGGGGGGGGCAGATACGCAGTATTTT | TRBJ2-3 | TRBV3-1/TRBV3-2 | NA | TRBD2
CASSEAQGRYYGYTF | TGTGCCAGCAGTGAAGCCCAGGGGCGCTACTATGGCTACACCTTC | TRBJ1-2 | TRBV2 | NA | NA
CAAKQGTYEQYF | TGTGCCGCGAAACAGGGGACCTACGAGCAGTACTTC | TRBJ2-7 | TRBV30 | NA | TRBD1
CAWTPLAEDNEQFF | TGTGCCTGGACTCCCCTAGCGGAGGACAATGAGCAGTTCTTC | TRBJ2-1 | TRBV30 | NA | TRBD2
CASSLRQGALAYGYTF | TGTGCCAGCAGTTTGAGGCAGGGGGCCCTCGCGTATGGCTACACCTTC | TRBJ1-2 | TRBV27 | NA | TRBD1
CASSSPGQGSEKLFF | TGTGCCAGCAGTTCTCCGGGACAGGGGAGTGAAAAACTGTTTTTT | TRBJ1-4 | TRBV7-8 | NA | TRBD1
CASSTRTGRGYTF | TGTGCCAGCAGCACCCGGACAGGGCGTGGCTACACCTTC | TRBJ1-2 | TRBV5-6 | NA | TRBD1
CASSPLAGAGGELFF | TGTGCCAGCAGTCCGCTAGCGGGAGCGGGCGGGGAGCTGTTTTTT | TRBJ2-2 | TRBV27 | once | TRBD2
CASSEQGVNSPLHF | TGTGCCAGCAGTGAACAGGGTGTTAATTCACCCCTCCACTTT | TRBJ1-6 | TRBV2 | many | NA
CAGRQVTAANTEAFF | TGTGCCGGCCGACAGGTTACGGCGGCGAACACTGAAGCTTTCTTT | TRBJ1-1 | TRBV2 | once | NA
CASSPGLAALFNEQFF | TGTGCCAGTAGTCCGGGACTAGCGGCCCTCTTCAATGAGCAGTTCTTC | TRBJ2-1 | TRBV19 | NA | TRBD2
CASSSAPQGAGYNEQFF | TGTGCCAGCAGCTCTGCCCCTCAGGGGGCTGGTTACAATGAGCAGTTCTTC | TRBJ2-1 | TRBV7-2 | NA | TRBD1
CASSIRSGEQFF | TGTGCCAGTAGTATACGTTCGGGTGAGCAGTTCTTC | TRBJ2-1 | TRBV19 | once | NA
CASSLGLAGANSYNEQFF | TGTGCCAGCAGCTTAGGACTAGCGGGGGCAAACTCCTACAATGAGCAGTTCTTC | TRBJ2-1 | TRBV7-6 | NA | TRBD2
CASRLGHPSSGANVLTF | TGTGCCAGCAGGCTGGGACACCCTAGCTCTGGGGCCAACGTCCTGACTTTC | TRBJ2-6 | TRBV7-9 | NA | NA
CASSRTGISLETQYF | TGTGCCAGCAGCCGGACAGGGATTTCGTTGGAGACCCAGTACTTC | TRBJ2-5 | TRBV7-6 | once | TRBD1
CASSGAGLAGWNEQFF | TGTGCCAGTAGTGGAGCGGGACTAGCGGGATGGAATGAGCAGTTCTTC | TRBJ2-1 | TRBV19 | NA | TRBD2
CASSLTLQGAVDQYF | TGTGCCAGCAGCTTAACCTTACAGGGGGCGGTCGACCAGTACTTC | TRBJ2-5 | TRBV11-2 | NA | TRBD1
CASSLELRLGFTDTQYF | TGTGCCAGCAGCTTGGAGTTGCGGCTCGGCTTCACAGATACGCAGTATTTT | TRBJ2-3 | TRBV5-4 | NA | NA
CASSLAGQSPYGYTF | TGTGCCAGCAGTTTAGCGGGACAGAGCCCCTATGGCTACACCTTC | TRBJ1-2 | TRBV27 | NA | TRBD1
CASSQVPGVTEAFF | TGTGCCAGCAGCCAAGTCCCCGGGGTCACTGAAGCTTTCTTT | TRBJ1-1 | TRBV3-1/TRBV3-2 | NA | NA
CASSEVEGARNTEAFF | TGTGCCAGCAGTGAAGTTGAGGGGGCTAGGAACACTGAAGCTTTCTTT | TRBJ1-1 | TRBV6-1 | NA | TRBD1